This TCR beta chain stems from a study of CD4 and CD8 cells across lung adenocarcinoma regions (dated by TCRdb to 2016 to 2018). Turning to the overall study: The study examined intratumor heterogeneity of the T cell receptor repertoire by comparing tumor centers with tumor margins.

This clonotype was counted between two and nine times. Its antigen has not been determined. The sample holds no much larger clone one base away, and base qualities are not on file. Preparation of the library involved PCR. TCRdb names HiSeq X Ten as the instrument used. TCRdb reanalyzed the raw reads on its own, using fastp at Q25 for trimming and MiXCR for clone calling, and kept in-frame beta chains. Rows are unified per CDR3 protein, each entry keeping the most common DNA and genes. The sample table shows about 7,500 distinct CDR3 sequences, and 53% are seen once. Around 97% of the sample is taken by the ten largest. Patients with localized lung adenocarcinoma, a subtype of non-small cell lung cancer, were used as donors. Samples were obtained from the centers of localized lung adenocarcinomas. For TCR repertoire analysis, CD8+ T cells from tumor tissue were profiled apart from CD4+ T cells. CDR1 and CDR2 (MNHEY, SVGEGT) derive from the germline V gene. From the cysteine through the phenylalanine, the CDR3 covers 15 amino acids. The DNA shown is the 45-base CDR3, in frame from base 1. V ends up 7 bases short and J 1 base short, with an unmatched junction base count of 8.

The clonotype originates from a male donor with lung adenocarcinoma. The CD4 and CD8 labels of this study may be unreliable. Sequencing used CD8+ T cells from the center of a lung tumor. The sample's cell subset or site label is to be understood as: tumor center region. The chain employs TRBV6-2 or TRBV6-3 and TRBJ2-7, and TRBD2 matches 9 of the central bases. CDR3 loop: CASTGLAPNSYEQYF. DNA sequence: TGTGCCAGCACCGGACTAGCGCCGAATTCCTACGAGCAGTACTTC.